This entry lists 4 T cell receptor beta chains sequenced from one sample in a study of spatial heterogeneity in lung cancer. MiXCR, run by TCRdb on the 5' RACE reads, gives a single entry per CDR3 protein. Altogether about 47,000 distinct CDR3 sequences are present, about 10% being singletons, with the ten largest covering 30% to 40%. The time point denotes: blood at routine non-recurrence follow-up after resection. Sample: PBMCs, taken at follow-up. These receptors were taken from a male donor with early-stage non-small cell lung cancer.

This clonotype showed up just once. The chain carries TRBV25-1 and TRBJ2-5, with D possibly matching TRBD1 (5 bases). Trimming left V 3 bases short and J 2 bases short, with 10 bases between. There are 14 residues in the CDR3. Germline CDR1 is MGHDK and CDR2 is SYGVNS. CDR3: CASSDRGHQETQYF. In nucleotides, the CDR3 is TGTGCCAGCAGTGATCGTGGACATCAAGAGACCCAGTACTTC.

This clonotype appeared many times. This chain joins TRBV7-2 and TRBJ2-7; 8 bases fit TRBD1. Germline lookup yields CDR1 SGHTA and CDR2 FQGNSA. CDR3 size: 15 residues. The ends lost 4 bases at V and 3 bases at J; junction bases unmatched: 8. This CDR3 is CASSSLDRGDYEQYF. Here the CDR3 DNA reads TGTGCCAGCAGCTCTTTAGACAGGGGAGACTACGAGCAGTACTTC.

This clonotype was detected ten times or more. The chain is built from TRBV7-9 and TRBJ2-5, with D unresolved. This CDR3 contains 14 residues. V lost 5 bases to trimming and J lost 8 bases, with 18 bases between them. Germline CDR1 SEHNR, CDR2 FQNEAQ (reference sequence). The CDR3 region is CASSIPRTAYTQYF. The CDR3 region has the DNA TGTGCCAGCAGCATCCCGAGGACCGCGTATACCCAGTACTTC.

J is TRBJ1-1 and V is TRBV9; D unresolved. Germline-derived CDR1 and CDR2 are SGDLS and YYNGEE. The CDR3 has 11 residues. Trimming cost V 8 bases and J 1 base, with 6 bases left between them. The CDR3 DNA reads TGTGCCAGTCAGGCGAACACTGAAGCTTTCTTT. This sequence encodes CASQANTEAFF.